These 32 T cell receptor beta chains share one sample of origin, sequenced in a study of blood T cell repertoires in COVID-19. Here immunoSEQ multiplex PCR was the method, and the copy in TCRdb shows in-frame clones only, minus some. The table lists about 96,000 clones, around nine tenths of them singletons, with 4% to 5% in the top ten. Sequenced input: peripheral blood. All receptors come from a human donor with COVID-19, enrolled during active disease. The donor label of this sample is uncertain.

This clone was counted once. The V and J genes are TRBV2 and TRBJ1-5; 10 nucleotides align to TRBD1. The CDR3 consists of 13 residues. Per germline, CDR1 SNHLY and CDR2 FYNNEI. V lost 7 bases, J lost 5 bases, and 2 bases stayed unmatched. The chain's CDR3 is CASKGTGDQPQHF. In DNA, the CDR3 is TGTGCCAGCAAAGGGACAGGGGATCAGCCCCAGCATTTT.

The V and J genes are TRBV3-1 (or the pseudogene TRBV3-2) and TRBJ1-4; tentative D call: TRBD1 (5 bases). Trimming stripped 4 bases from V and 4 bases from J, with 7 bases between. Germline-derived CDR1 and CDR2 are LGHDT and YNNKEL (reference sequence). The CDR3 spans 13 residues. The CDR3 here is CASSLTVNEKLFF. As DNA, the CDR3 is TGTGCCAGCAGCCTGACAGTTAATGAAAAACTGTTTTTT.

The V gene is TRBV3-1 (or the pseudogene TRBV3-2), the J gene TRBJ2-7; no reliable D call. The germline V and J ends were trimmed by 1 base and 3 bases, with 13 bases remaining between them. The length of the CDR3 is 15 residues. Germline CDR1 and CDR2: LGHDT and YNNKEL (reference sequence). The CDR3 region has the DNA TGTGCCAGCAGCCAAGGACCCCACGCGGACTACGAGCAGTACTTC. This encodes CASSQGPHADYEQYF.

This chain links TRBV12-3 or TRBV12-4 with TRBJ2-1, with TRBD1 as a possible D gene (6 bases). This CDR3 comprises 12 residues. Trimming stripped 5 bases from V and 12 bases from J, with 14 bases between. The CDR3 protein is CASSIPGAGQFF. The CDR3 coding sequence is TGTGCCAGCAGTATACCAGGGGCAGGGCAGTTCTTC.

As concerns this clone: The sample has other DNA sequences that encode this CDR3 too. This chain joins TRBV24-1 and TRBJ1-6; TRBD1 matches at 7 bases. Germline V gene lookup returns CDR1 KGHDR and CDR2 SFDVKD. The CDR3 runs to 14 residues. With 4 bases clipped from V and 6 bases from J, the junction kept 2 bases outside the gene matches. This chain's CDR3 is CATSEGTVNSPLHF. CDR3 coding DNA: TGTGCCACCAGTGAGGGGACAGTTAATTCACCCCTCCACTTT.

V usage is TRBV2 and J usage is TRBJ1-1; no clear D gene. Trimming stripped 8 bases from V and 0 bases from J, with 10 bases between. CDR1 is SNHLY, CDR2 FYNNEI, per germline. CDR3 length equals 13 residues. CDR3 nucleotides: TGTGCCAGCCGTCTGGAGATGAACACTGAAGCTTTCTTT. Its translation is CASRLEMNTEAFF.

This chain connects TRBV6-2 or TRBV6-3 to TRBJ1-2, with D maybe TRBD1 (6 bases). V was shortened by 4 bases and J by 4 bases, with 13 bases between the two germline ends. From germline, CDR1 is MNHEY and CDR2 SVGEGT. The CDR3 is 14 residues long. CDR3 coding DNA: TGTGCCAGCAGTTCACGGGGGGCGATCTATGGCTACACCTTC. This gives the protein CASSSRGAIYGYTF.

This clone has just a few counts. V is TRBV19 and J is TRBJ1-4, with D possibly being TRBD1 (5 bases). With 5 bases removed from V and 7 bases from J, the gap between germline ends came to 14 bases. The CDR3 runs to 14 residues. Germline CDR1 reads LNHDA; CDR2 reads SQIVND (reference sequence). The CDR3 sequence is CASSPGQFPEKLFF. CDR3 in DNA: TGTGCCAGTAGTCCAGGACAATTTCCTGAAAAACTGTTTTTT.

The J gene is TRBJ1-5, the V gene TRBV30; tentatively, D is TRBD1 (5 bases). This CDR3 is 17 amino acids long. Germline V gene sequence: CDR1 GTSNPN, CDR2 SVGIG (reference sequence). V was cut by 0 bases and J by 6 bases, with 21 bases left in between. DNA of the CDR3: TGTGCCTGGAGTGTTTATGGGACTTCTGTCGAGGGTCAGCCCCAGCATTTT. Its translation is CAWSVYGTSVEGQPQHF. Filled out from reference TRBV30 and TRBJ1-5, the complete variable domain reads SQTIHQWPATLVQPVGSPLSLECTVEGTSNPNLYWYRQAAGRGLQLLFYSVGIGQISSEVPQNLSASRPQDRQFILSSKKLLLSDSGFYLCAWSVYGTSVEGQPQHFGDGTRLSIL.

The rearrangement uses TRBV4-1 and TRBJ1-1; 8 bases match TRBD1. The CDR3 consists of 12 residues. Germline CDR1 and CDR2: MGHRA and YSYEKL. Germline trimming cut 3 bases from V and 9 bases from J; bases unmatched to any gene: 3. CDR3 DNA sequence: TGCGCCAGCAGCCAGGGACAGGTCAAAGCTTTCTTT. It specifies CASSQGQVKAFF.

This clone was picked up one time. This chain links TRBV15 with TRBJ1-5; D remains ambiguous. V lost 5 bases to trimming and J lost 4 bases, with 6 bases between them. CDR3 length equals 12 residues. CDR1 is LNHNV and CDR2 is YYDKDF in the germline V gene (reference sequence). Here the CDR3 reads CATSLLNQPQHF. CDR3 sequence (DNA): TGTGCCACCAGCCTTCTAAATCAGCCCCAGCATTTT.

The CDR3 DNA is TGTGCCAGCAGCCACTCAGCGGGAGTAAATATAGATGAGCAGTTCTTC. Translating it yields CASSHSAGVNIDEQFF. This sequence joins TRBV4-2 and TRBJ2-1, with TRBD2 identical over 8 bases. J was trimmed by 8 bases and V by 3 bases; bases with no gene match: 12. Germline-derived CDR1 and CDR2 are LGHNA and YNFKEQ. The CDR3 is 16 amino acids.

This clone was recorded once. This chain links TRBV14 with TRBJ2-7, with 10 bases aligning to TRBD1. The CDR3 has 16 residues. After removal of 2 bases from V and 1 base from J, the junction contained 5 bases not matched to a gene. Germline CDR1 reads SGHDN; CDR2 reads FVKESK. The CDR3 DNA follows: TGTGCCAGCAGCCAATGGGACAGGGGACTATCCTACGAGCAGTACTTC. Its translation: CASSQWDRGLSYEQYF.

The chain combines TRBV27 with TRBJ1-5, with D unresolved. There are 14 residues in the CDR3. Per the germline V gene, CDR1 is MNHEY and CDR2 is SMNVEV (reference sequence). Trimming shortened V by 2 bases and J by 7 bases, and 12 bases separated the two germline ends. The CDR3 DNA is TGTGCCAGCAGTTTAAGACAAACCGAACAGCCCCAGCATTTT. Protein product: CASSLRQTEQPQHF.

This clone was counted a single time. This chain joins TRBV19 and TRBJ2-1, with 13 nucleotides matching TRBD2. Germline values: CDR1 LNHDA, CDR2 SQIVND (reference sequence). With 1 base clipped from V and 10 bases from J, the junction kept 4 bases outside the gene matches. The CDR3 totals 15 residues. CDR3 loop: CASSIGGLAGPEQFF. CDR3 coding DNA: TGTGCCAGTAGTATAGGGGGACTAGCGGGACCCGAGCAGTTCTTC.

The chain couples TRBV19 to TRBJ1-2, with TRBD1 matching 12 bases. V trimming: 7 bases; J trimming: 5 bases; junction bases outside the gene matches: 8. Germline CDR1 reads LNHDA; CDR2 reads SQIVND (reference sequence). CDR3 length: 15 residues. The CDR3 protein is CASTPGTGGGYGYTF. In DNA form, the CDR3 reads TGTGCCAGTACCCCCGGGACAGGGGGCGGTTATGGCTACACCTTC.

The V call is TRBV29-1, the J call TRBJ2-3; D is possibly TRBD2 (7 bases). Looked up from germline, CDR1 is SQVTM and CDR2 is ANQGSEA. Trimming took 2 bases from V and 0 from J, leaving 9 bases between them. The CDR3 is 14 residues long. CDR3 sequence reads: CSVERGASTDTQYF. The CDR3 DNA follows: TGCAGCGTTGAACGGGGGGCTAGCACAGATACGCAGTATTTT.

The rearrangement uses TRBV5-1 and TRBJ2-2, with D perhaps matching TRBD2 (6 bases). CDR3 size: 16 residues. Germline-derived CDR1 and CDR2 are SGHRS and YFSETQ. With 4 bases removed from V and 5 bases from J, the gap between germline ends came to 18 bases. The DNA for the CDR3 is TGCGCCAGCAGCCCCCCTCAGGCGGGAAAGACCGGGGAGCTGTTTTTT. Translated: CASSPPQAGKTGELFF.

CDR3 protein: CASSPPLGGDYGYTF. In nucleotides, the CDR3 is TGTGCCAGCAGTCCGCCCCTGGGGGGGGACTATGGCTACACCTTC. The V and J genes are TRBV28 and TRBJ1-2, with D maybe TRBD1 (5 bases). The CDR3 length is 15 residues. Germline V gives CDR1 MDHEN, CDR2 SYDVKM. V was pared by 5 bases and J by 3 bases, with 16 bases between.

The J gene is TRBJ2-3, the V gene TRBV11-2; D not certain. V shed 1 base and J shed 3 bases, with 5 bases lying between them. The CDR3 spans 13 residues. Germline loops: CDR1 SGHAT, CDR2 FQNNGV. CDR3 nucleotides: TGTGCCAGCAGCTTAGGCAGTACAGATACGCAGTATTTT. Protein sequence: CASSLGSTDTQYF.

J is TRBJ1-6 and V is TRBV12-3 or TRBV12-4; 7 bases fit TRBD1. J lost 10 bases, V lost 10 bases, and 7 bases had no gene match. The CDR3 contains 12 residues. The CDR3 DNA reads TGTGCCACGCGACAGGGCCCATCACCCCTCCACTTT. Its translation: CATRQGPSPLHF.

The chain employs TRBV10-3 and TRBJ2-3, with D perhaps TRBD1 (6 bases). The CDR3 extends over 13 amino acids. In germline, CDR1 is ENHRY, CDR2 SYGVKD. Trimming left V 10 bases short and J 3 bases short, with 14 bases between. The CDR3 spells CATGQSETDTQYF. CDR3 coding DNA: TGTGCCACGGGACAATCGGAGACAGATACGCAGTATTTT.

V and J are TRBV25-1 and TRBJ2-6; TRBD1 might be the D (5 bases). Per germline, CDR1 MGHDK and CDR2 SYGVNS. V was trimmed by 6 bases and J by 4 bases, leaving 7 bases between them. This CDR3 spans 13 amino acids. The CDR3 DNA is TGTGCCAGCAGGGGGCCCGGGGCCAACGTCCTGACTTTC. This translates into CASRGPGANVLTF.

V usage is TRBV7-3 and J usage is TRBJ1-1; TRBD1 agrees at 8 bases. The CDR3 has 13 amino acids. The germline V gene encodes CDR1 SGHTA and CDR2 FQGTGA. V trimming: 6 bases; J trimming: 4 bases; junction bases outside the gene matches: 4. In DNA, the CDR3 is TGTGCCAGCAGGTATACAGGGGGCACTGAAGCTTTCTTT. Protein product: CASRYTGGTEAFF. Full variable domain (missing parts from reference TRBV7-3 and TRBJ1-1): GAGVSQTPSNKVTEKGKYVELRCDPISGHTALYWYRQSLGQGPEFLIYFQGTGAADDSGLPNDRFFAVRPEGSVSTLKIQRTERGDSAVYLCASRYTGGTEAFFGQGTRLTVV.

This clone was found once. The chain carries TRBV12-3 or TRBV12-4 and TRBJ2-7, with TRBD1 identical over 9 bases. The CDR3 loop spans 13 amino acids. The trim removed 6 bases at V and 3 bases at J, leaving 3 bases unmatched. The CDR3 reads CASSTGGVYEQYF. The CDR3 bases are TGTGCCAGCAGCACAGGGGGCGTCTACGAGCAGTACTTC.

A word on this clone: Distinct nucleotide sequences in the sample also encode this CDR3. The V call is TRBV3-1 (or the pseudogene TRBV3-2), the J call TRBJ2-7; 7 positions match TRBD1. The trim removed 5 bases at V and 2 bases at J, leaving 9 bases unmatched. This CDR3 has 15 residues. The germline V gene has CDR1 LGHDT and CDR2 YNNKEL (reference sequence). In nucleotides, the CDR3 is TGTGCCAGCAGCTTACAACAGGGGTTACCCTACGAGCAGTACTTC. Protein sequence: CASSLQQGLPYEQYF.

The chain has TRBV10-2 and TRBJ2-5, with 7 bases lining up with TRBD2. V shed 0 bases and J 7 bases; nucleotides not matched to a gene: 11. Germline V gene lookup returns CDR1 WSHSY and CDR2 SAAADI. This CDR3 is built from 16 residues. The CDR3 DNA reads as TGCGCCAGCAGTGAGTCGGGGAGCGGGGTGCGTGGGACCCAGTACTTC. Residues: CASSESGSGVRGTQYF.

The CDR3 is CASSLEGLAGLEQFF. In DNA, the CDR3 is TGTGCCAGCAGCTTAGAGGGACTAGCGGGCTTGGAGCAGTTCTTC. The rearrangement joins TRBV7-2 to TRBJ2-1; 12 bases align to TRBD2. V was pared by 1 base and J by 10 bases, with 5 bases of the junction left unmatched. Germline V lookup: CDR1 SGHTA, CDR2 FQGNSA. This CDR3 is 15 amino acids long.

The chain carries TRBV5-4 and TRBJ2-7; TRBD2 aligns across 7 bases. This CDR3 comprises 14 residues. CDR1 is SGHNT, CDR2 YYREEE, per germline (reference sequence). With V trimmed by 4 bases and J by 6 bases, 10 bases remained unmatched. The CDR3 DNA is TGTGCCAGCAGCGGGGAGGGTTGGAGCGCCGAGCAGTACTTC. It specifies CASSGEGWSAEQYF.

The rearrangement uses TRBV11-3 and TRBJ2-1, with a weak D call TRBD2 (6 bases). The ends were cut back, 6 bases at V and 9 bases at J, with 9 bases in the middle. The CDR3 totals 11 residues. Germline assignment: CDR1 SGHNT and CDR2 YENEEA. The CDR3 DNA sequence: TGTGCCAGCAGTCGGGGGATTGAGCAGTTCTTC. This encodes CASSRGIEQFF. Filled out from reference TRBV11-3 and TRBJ2-1, the complete variable domain reads EAGVVQSPRYKIIEKKQPVAFWCNPISGHNTLYWYLQNLGQGPELLIRYENEEAVDDSQLPKDRFSAERLKGVDSTLKIQPAELGDSAVYLCASSRGIEQFFGPGTRLTVL.

The chain uses TRBV15 and TRBJ2-3; 7 bases are shared with TRBD2. J gave up 1 base and V 0 bases, and 7 bases lay outside the gene matches. In germline, CDR1 is LNHNV, CDR2 YYDKDF (reference sequence). The CDR3 has 17 residues. The CDR3 bases are TGTGCCACCAGCAGAGATGATTTGCTAGCGGGCACAGATACGCAGTATTTT. Translating it yields CATSRDDLLAGTDTQYF.

The chain joins TRBV11-2 to TRBJ2-1; 8 bases fit TRBD1. The junction had 4 bases not matched to a gene; V was cut back by 5 bases and J by 1 base. The CDR3 sequence is 15 residues long. Germline values: CDR1 SGHAT, CDR2 FQNNGV. The CDR3 protein is CASSHRDRSYNEQFF. DNA for the CDR3: TGTGCCAGCAGCCACCGGGACAGGTCCTACAATGAGCAGTTCTTC.